Each of the 32 T cell receptor beta chains below was sequenced from the same sample in a study of control samples from healthy donors and cancer patients. Measured with immunoSEQ multiplex PCR; TCRdb has only the in-frame clones, and not every one. This table holds 120,000 or so clones, roughly 90% found once. The sequenced sample was blood. These receptors came from a man aged 18 to 30 in good health.

This chain connects TRBV7-6 to TRBJ2-7; 7 bases line up with TRBD2. The V gene's germline CDR1 is SGHVS and CDR2 FNYEAQ. The CDR3 has 16 amino acids. Trimming took 1 base from V and 0 from J; bases not matched to a gene: 6. This chain's CDR3 is CASSLGGLPSSYEQYF. The DNA of the CDR3 is TGTGCCAGCAGCTTAGGGGGACTACCCAGCTCCTACGAGCAGTACTTC. Full variable domain (missing parts from reference TRBV7-6 and TRBJ2-7): GAGVSQSPRYKVTKRGQDVALRCDPISGHVSLYWYRQALGQGPEFLTYFNYEAQQDKSGLPNDRFSAERPEGSISTLTIQRTEQRDSAMYRCASSLGGLPSSYEQYFGPGTRLTVT.

The CDR3 nucleotides read TGTGCCATCAGTACGCAGGCATTGGAGGGAGATACGCAGTATTTT. Translating it yields CAISTQALEGDTQYF. The chain recombines TRBV10-3 with TRBJ2-3; TRBD2 is a possible D gene (6 bases). The CDR3 totals 15 residues. The germline V gene encodes CDR1 ENHRY and CDR2 SYGVKD. V lost 5 bases and J 5 bases, leaving 17 bases between the germline ends.

The chain combines TRBV13 with TRBJ1-1; D gene uncertain. The CDR3 contains 13 residues. V was shortened by 5 bases and J by 2 bases, with 9 bases between the two germline ends. The germline gives CDR1 PRHDT, CDR2 FYEKMQ (reference sequence). The CDR3 nucleotides are TGTGCCAGCAGCCCGCCCTTAAACACTGAAGCTTTCTTT. Its translation is CASSPPLNTEAFF. The whole variable domain, filled in from reference TRBV13 and TRBJ1-1, reads AAGVIQSPRHLIKEKRETATLKCYPIPRHDTVYWYQQGPGQDPQFLISFYEKMQSDKGSIPDRFSAQQFSDYHSELNMSSLELGDSALYFCASSPPLNTEAFFGQGTRLTVV.

This clone was counted only a few times. The V call is TRBV7-6, the J call TRBJ2-2, with D tentatively TRBD2 (5 bases). The CDR3 contains 14 residues. Germline CDR1 SGHVS, CDR2 FNYEAQ. V gave up 8 bases and J gave up 2 bases, with 12 bases separating them. The CDR3 nucleotides are TGTGCCAGCGCCTGGACGGGAAACACCGGGGAGCTGTTTTTT. Translation: CASAWTGNTGELFF. The full variable domain, in which reference TRBV7-6 and TRBJ2-2 provide the parts outside the CDR3, is GAGVSQSPRYKVTKRGQDVALRCDPISGHVSLYWYRQALGQGPEFLTYFNYEAQQDKSGLPNDRFSAERPEGSISTLTIQRTEQRDSAMYRCASAWTGNTGELFFGEGSRLTVL.

This chain connects TRBV30 to TRBJ1-1; D is ambiguous. CDR1 and CDR2 from the germline V gene are GTSNPN and SVGIG (reference sequence). The V end was cut by 0 bases, the J end by 1 base, with 6 bases between. This CDR3 has 13 residues. The CDR3 DNA follows: TGTGCCTGGAGTGTACAACCGAACACTGAAGCTTTCTTT. This gives the protein CAWSVQPNTEAFF.

V and J are TRBV24-1 and TRBJ1-2; no clear D gene. There are 14 residues in the CDR3. In germline, CDR1 is KGHDR, CDR2 SFDVKD. The V and J ends lost 4 bases and 4 bases respectively, with 12 bases between them. CDR3 coding DNA: TGTGCCACCAGTGACGGCAGCATTGGCTATGGCTACACCTTC. It is translated as CATSDGSIGYGYTF.

The chain recombines TRBV6-6 with TRBJ1-2, with D possibly being TRBD1 (6 bases). CDR1 and CDR2 from the germline V gene are MNHNY and SVGAGI (reference sequence). V gave up 7 bases and J gave up 4 bases, with 19 bases separating them. This CDR3 spans 15 amino acids. The CDR3 loop reads CASTFRPGGSYGYTF. CDR3 sequence (DNA): TGTGCCAGCACCTTCCGCCCGGGGGGCAGCTATGGCTACACCTTC.

This chain joins TRBV5-1 and TRBJ2-7; perhaps TRBD1 as D (6 bases). CDR1 is SGHRS, CDR2 YFSETQ, per germline. V shed 0 bases and J shed 1 base, with 8 bases lying between them. The CDR3 covers 14 residues. CDR3 loop: CASSLVGGSYEQYF. Here the CDR3 DNA reads TGCGCCAGCAGCTTGGTAGGGGGATCCTACGAGCAGTACTTC.

The genes are TRBV6-2 or TRBV6-3 and TRBJ2-2; tentatively, D is TRBD1 (6 bases). The CDR3 is 14 residues long. The V and J ends lost 5 bases and 1 base respectively, with 8 bases between them. Germline loops: CDR1 MNHEY, CDR2 SVGEGT. CDR3 nucleotides: TGTGCCAGCAGTCAACAGGGGAACACCGGGGAGCTGTTTTTT. Translated: CASSQQGNTGELFF.

This chain uses TRBV27 with TRBJ1-4, with TRBD1 matching 7 bases. Germline V gene data show CDR1 as MNHEY and CDR2 as SMNVEV (reference sequence). Trimming at V came to 4 bases and at J to 3 bases, leaving 2 bases not matched to a gene. CDR3 length: 14 residues. CDR3 sequence reads: CASSSTGANEKLFF. In nucleotides, the CDR3 is TGTGCCAGCAGTTCTACAGGGGCTAATGAAAAACTGTTTTTT.

Here the CDR3 DNA reads TGTGCCAGCAGCCAAGAGTACAGGATTGGCTATGGCTACACCTTC. It codes for CASSQEYRIGYGYTF. The rearrangement uses TRBV3-1 (or the pseudogene TRBV3-2) and TRBJ1-2, with D possibly matching TRBD1 (5 bases). Trimming stripped 0 bases from V and 4 bases from J, with 12 bases between. Germline V gene data show CDR1 as LGHDT and CDR2 as YNNKEL (reference sequence). The CDR3 has 15 amino acids.

The chain employs TRBV9 and TRBJ1-2; D is possibly TRBD1 (6 bases). Germline lookup yields CDR1 SGDLS and CDR2 YYNGEE. CDR3 length equals 12 residues. With 3 bases removed from V and 8 bases from J, the gap between germline ends came to 11 bases. The CDR3 DNA is TGTGCCAGCAGCGACAGGGTCACCGGCTACACCTTC. Residues: CASSDRVTGYTF.

The gene calls are TRBV5-6 and TRBJ2-5; 7 nucleotides match TRBD1. Per germline, CDR1 SGHDT and CDR2 YYEEEE. The CDR3 runs to 14 residues. The V segment lost 2 bases and the J segment 3 bases; nucleotides outside the gene matches: 4. The CDR3 protein is CASSLFDREETQYF. CDR3 DNA sequence: TGTGCCAGCAGCTTATTCGACAGGGAAGAGACCCAGTACTTC.

CDR3 loop: CASSYPAGGSDEKLFF. The CDR3 DNA reads TGTGCCAGCAGTTATCCCGCGGGCGGTAGCGATGAAAAACTGTTTTTT. The chain uses TRBV6-6 and TRBJ1-4; no firm D call. CDR3 length: 16 residues. Looked up from germline, CDR1 is MNHNY and CDR2 is SVGAGI (reference sequence). V gave up 3 bases and J gave up 6 bases, with 17 bases separating them.

This clone was counted once. The chain couples TRBV5-6 to TRBJ2-1; D is perhaps TRBD2 (5 bases). The length of the CDR3 is 15 residues. Germline CDR1 SGHDT, CDR2 YYEEEE. Trimming shortened V by 0 bases and J by 4 bases, and 11 bases separated the two germline ends. The CDR3 coding sequence is TGTGCCAGCAGCTTGGAAGCGGTTATTTACAATGAGCAGTTCTTC. Protein product: CASSLEAVIYNEQFF.

The chain combines TRBV25-1 with TRBJ2-2, with a weak D call TRBD1 (6 bases). The CDR3 length is 14 residues. Germline assignment: CDR1 MGHDK and CDR2 SYGVNS. Trimming removed 8 bases from V and 4 bases from J, with 14 bases in between. The CDR3 DNA reads as TGTGCCAGCCGTCAGGGGTTAGGCACCGGGGAGCTGTTTTTT. Residues: CASRQGLGTGELFF. The full variable domain, rest sourced from reference TRBV25-1 and TRBJ2-2, is EADIYQTPRYLVIGTGKKITLECSQTMGHDKMYWYQQDPGMELHLIHYSYGVNSTEKGDLSSESTVSRIRTEHFPLTLESARPSHTSQYLCASRQGLGTGELFFGEGSRLTVL.

The V gene is TRBV4-1, the J gene TRBJ1-2, with 10 bases fitting TRBD1. Germline V CDR1 and CDR2: MGHRA, YSYEKL. V shed 6 bases, J shed 7 bases, and the junction held 5 bases outside the gene matches. The CDR3 consists of 13 residues. The CDR3 protein is CASSRQGAGGYTF. Written as DNA, the CDR3 is TGCGCCAGCAGTCGACAGGGGGCTGGTGGCTACACCTTC.

The rearrangement uses TRBV18 and TRBJ1-4; possible D gene TRBD1, 5 bases. In germline, CDR1 is KGHSH, CDR2 LQKENI. Trimming cost V 7 bases and J 8 bases, with 14 bases left between them. The CDR3 is made up of 13 amino acids. CDR3 DNA: TGTGCCAGCTGTAAGACGGGGGGAGAAAAACTGTTTTTT. It encodes CASCKTGGEKLFF.

V gene TRBV18 combines with J gene TRBJ1-4; D may be TRBD1 (5 bases). In germline, CDR1 is KGHSH, CDR2 LQKENI. This CDR3 is built from 14 residues. Trimming stripped 5 bases from V and 8 bases from J, with 15 bases between. CDR3 in amino acids: CASSEGAGDEKLFF. CDR3 coding DNA: TGTGCCAGCTCAGAAGGGGCAGGTGACGAAAAACTGTTTTTT.

V and J are TRBV5-6 and TRBJ2-5; D perhaps matches TRBD1 (5 bases). The germline V gene encodes CDR1 SGHDT and CDR2 YYEEEE. The CDR3 is 16 residues long. Trimming left V 4 bases short and J 4 bases short, with 20 bases between. CDR3: CASSLVAPRGLETQYF. CDR3 DNA: TGTGCCAGCAGCCTGGTGGCCCCTAGGGGTTTAGAGACCCAGTACTTC.

This chain links TRBV7-9 with TRBJ2-7; 11 bases match TRBD2. CDR1 is SEHNR and CDR2 is FQNEAQ in the germline V gene (reference sequence). The CDR3 runs to 14 residues. V was pared by 5 bases and J by 1 base, with 1 base of the junction left unmatched. CDR3 bases: TGTGCCAGCAGCCCTAGCGGGGGGTCCTACGAGCAGTACTTC. Translating it yields CASSPSGGSYEQYF.

In its sample, this clone was seen once. The V gene is TRBV7-3, the J gene TRBJ2-5, with D unclear. Germline CDR1 and CDR2: SGHTA and FQGTGA. This CDR3 has 13 amino acids. Trimming stripped 4 bases from V and 4 bases from J, with 10 bases between. The CDR3, as DNA: TGTGCCAGCAGCTCGTCTAGGGTAGAGACCCAGTACTTC. Translated: CASSSSRVETQYF. Full variable domain (outside the CDR3, taken from reference TRBV7-3 and TRBJ2-5): GAGVSQTPSNKVTEKGKYVELRCDPISGHTALYWYRQSLGQGPEFLIYFQGTGAADDSGLPNDRFFAVRPEGSVSTLKIQRTERGDSAVYLCASSSSRVETQYFGPGTRLLVL.

The J gene is TRBJ2-7, the V gene TRBV5-6; no clear D. The CDR3 totals 12 residues. V was shortened by 3 bases and J by 3 bases, with 7 bases between the two germline ends. The germline V gene encodes CDR1 SGHDT and CDR2 YYEEEE. The CDR3 DNA sequence: TGTGCCAGCAGCTCGGACGGCTACGAGCAGTACTTC. As protein: CASSSDGYEQYF.

This clone occurred once. The chain has TRBV7-9 and TRBJ1-2, with D unresolved. From germline, CDR1 is SEHNR and CDR2 FQNEAQ (reference sequence). Trimming left V 5 bases short and J 6 bases short, with 10 bases between. This CDR3 region has 12 residues. DNA of the CDR3: TGTGCCAGCAGCCCCGGGATCGATGGCTACACCTTC. It translates to CASSPGIDGYTF.

The CDR3 nucleotides are TGTGCCAGCAGCTTAGTAACAGCTCATAATTCACCCCTCCACTTT. This encodes CASSLVTAHNSPLHF. The J gene is TRBJ1-6, the V gene TRBV7-2, with no clear D. Trimming left V 1 base short and J 5 bases short, with 9 bases between. The CDR3 is made up of 15 amino acids. Germline lookup yields CDR1 SGHTA and CDR2 FQGNSA.

The chain uses TRBV4-2 and TRBJ1-5; D not resolved. The germline CDR1 and CDR2 sequences are LGHNA and YNFKEQ. Trimming stripped 0 bases from V and 7 bases from J, with 13 bases between. CDR3 length: 15 residues. Here the CDR3 DNA reads TGTGCCAGCAGCCAAGATGTAGTCCTCGGGCAGCCCCAGCATTTT. Translated: CASSQDVVLGQPQHF.

The chain joins TRBV5-6 to TRBJ1-1; tentative D call: TRBD1 (5 bases). CDR1 and CDR2 from the germline V gene are SGHDT and YYEEEE. This CDR3 has 15 residues. The V gene lost 2 bases and the J gene lost 0 bases, with 11 bases spanning the gap. The CDR3 DNA reads TGTGCCAGCAGCTTTCTAGACAGCCTGAACACTGAAGCTTTCTTT. It encodes CASSFLDSLNTEAFF.

The chain joins TRBV9 to TRBJ2-2; no clear D gene. Between the trimmed V and J ends, which lost 4 bases and 0 bases, there was a span of 10 bases. CDR1 SGDLS and CDR2 YYNGEE come from the germline V gene. The CDR3 totals 15 residues. The chain's CDR3 is CASSLQVANTGELFF. The CDR3 DNA sequence: TGTGCCAGCAGCCTGCAGGTAGCGAACACCGGGGAGCTGTTTTTT. Filled out from reference TRBV9 and TRBJ2-2, the complete variable domain reads DSGVTQTPKHLITATGQRVTLRCSPRSGDLSVYWYQQSLDQGLQFLIQYYNGEERAKGNILERFSAQQFPDLHSELNLSSLELGDSALYFCASSLQVANTGELFFGEGSRLTVL.

This chain uses TRBV19 with TRBJ2-7, with 8 bases that match TRBD1. The CDR3 contains 15 residues. Per germline, CDR1 LNHDA and CDR2 SQIVND (reference sequence). Trimming took 5 bases from V and 1 from J; bases not matched to a gene: 7. The CDR3 DNA reads as TGTGCCAGTAGTTCCGGGACAGGTCCTTCCTACGAGCAGTACTTC. The encoded protein is CASSSGTGPSYEQYF. Complete variable domain (other parts from reference TRBV19 and TRBJ2-7): DGGITQSPKYLFRKEGQNVTLSCEQNLNHDAMYWYRQDPGQGLRLIYYSQIVNDFQKGDIAEGYSVSREKKESFPLTVTSAQKNPTAFYLCASSSGTGPSYEQYFGPGTRLTVT.

The chain uses TRBV30 and TRBJ1-3; D is unresolved. The CDR3 loop spans 13 amino acids. CDR1 and CDR2 (germline): GTSNPN, SVGIG (reference sequence). Trimming removed 4 bases from V and 4 bases from J, with 11 bases in between. For the CDR3, the DNA is TGTGCCTGGACCCGAATGACGGGAAACACCATATATTTT. Translation gives CAWTRMTGNTIYF.

For the CDR3, the DNA is TGTGCCAGCAGTGAGGCAGGAGGGGGTTCACCCCTCCACTTT. Its protein is CASSEAGGGSPLHF. J is TRBJ1-6 and V is TRBV2; TRBD1 is a possible D gene (6 bases). CDR3 length equals 14 residues. V was trimmed by 3 bases and J by 9 bases, leaving 12 bases between them. Germline values: CDR1 SNHLY, CDR2 FYNNEI.

Relative to its sample, this clone is large. This chain uses TRBV19 with TRBJ2-7, with a possible D match to TRBD1 (5 bases). The CDR3 totals 14 residues. Looked up from germline, CDR1 is LNHDA and CDR2 is SQIVND (reference sequence). V lost 4 bases and J lost 0, with 10 bases in between. CDR3 loop: CASSKGEYSYEQYF. The CDR3 nucleotides are TGTGCCAGTAGTAAAGGGGAATACTCCTACGAGCAGTACTTC.